The 16 T cell receptor beta chains reported below all come from one sample, sequenced in a study of CD8+CD57+ T cells in acquired aplastic anemia. Investigators profiled TCR beta VDJ and CDR3 from genomic DNA template. TCRdb re-derived calls from the reads in MiXCR, one entry per CDR3 protein. The sample contains about 42,000 distinct CDR3 sequences, 55% to 80% of which appear only once. Material for sequencing was sorted CD4+, CD8+, or CD8+CD57+ T cells (not recorded which) from PBMCs. Receptors were obtained from a human donor in good health, serving as a control.

The chain uses TRBV7-9 and TRBJ1-6; D ambiguous. V was clipped by 2 bases and J by 6 bases, with 5 bases between them. The length of the CDR3 is 13 residues. Per germline, CDR1 SEHNR and CDR2 FQNEAQ (reference sequence). The CDR3 nucleotides read TGTGCCAGCAGCTTAAGCCCTAATTCACCCCTCCACTTT. It specifies CASSLSPNSPLHF.

This clonotype has just a few counts. Here the CDR3 DNA reads TGTGCCAGCAGTAGGACGACTGGGACTAGCGGGGGGGCTGTCGAGCAGTACTTC. This translates into CASSRTTGTSGGAVEQYF. The gene calls are TRBV11-1 and TRBJ2-7, with 16 nucleotides matching TRBD2. CDR3 size: 18 residues. Germline-derived CDR1 and CDR2 are SGHAT and FQDESV (reference sequence). With 6 bases clipped from V and 6 bases from J, the junction kept 14 bases outside the gene matches.

V and J are TRBV15 and TRBJ2-7; TRBD1 matches at 10 bases. Trimming took 4 bases from V and 4 from J; bases not matched to a gene: 7. The germline V gene encodes CDR1 LNHNV and CDR2 YYDKDF (reference sequence). The CDR3 is 15 amino acids. The CDR3 bases are TGTGCCACCAGCACCCCCGGGACAGGGGTGTACGAGCAGTACTTC. Its protein product is CATSTPGTGVYEQYF. Full variable domain (outside the CDR3, taken from reference TRBV15 and TRBJ2-7): DAMVIQNPRYQVTQFGKPVTLSCSQTLNHNVMYWYQQKSSQAPKLLFHYYDKDFNNEADTPDNFQSRRPNTSFCFLDIRSPGLGDTAMYLCATSTPGTGVYEQYFGPGTRLTVT.

This clonotype was counted at least ten times. The genes are TRBV3-1 and TRBJ1-2; possible D gene TRBD1, 6 bases. V lost 5 bases to trimming and J lost 4 bases, with 14 bases between them. CDR3 length: 14 amino acids. Germline V lookup: CDR1 LGHDT, CDR2 YNNKEL (reference sequence). CDR3 nucleotides: TGTGCCAGCAGCTTGGACAGCGCGCCCTATGGCTACACCTTC. This encodes CASSLDSAPYGYTF.

The rearrangement links TRBV7-3 to TRBJ2-2, with unresolved D. The CDR3 covers 13 residues. V shed 0 bases and J shed 4 bases, with 3 bases lying between them. Germline loops: CDR1 SGHTA, CDR2 FQGTGA. The DNA of the CDR3 is TGTGCCAGCAGCTTAACGGTCACCGGGGAGCTGTTTTTT. Translated: CASSLTVTGELFF. Combining the CDR3 with reference TRBV7-3 and TRBJ2-2 gives the whole variable domain GAGVSQTPSNKVTEKGKYVELRCDPISGHTALYWYRQSLGQGPEFLIYFQGTGAADDSGLPNDRFFAVRPEGSVSTLKIQRTERGDSAVYLCASSLTVTGELFFGEGSRLTVL.

This clonotype has ten or more counts. V is TRBV5-1 and J is TRBJ1-2; D is perhaps TRBD1 (5 bases). CDR1 is SGHRS and CDR2 is YFSETQ in the germline V gene. The CDR3 is made up of 13 amino acids. V was shortened by 0 bases and J by 8 bases, with 11 bases between the two germline ends. CDR3 nucleotides: TGCGCCAGCAGCTTGGAGGGGACGGAAGGCTACACCTTC. It yields the protein CASSLEGTEGYTF.

The chain carries TRBV12-3 or TRBV12-4 and TRBJ2-5; D ambiguous. The CDR3 has 14 residues. V lost 6 bases to trimming and J lost 5 bases, with 16 bases between them. CDR3 amino acids: CASRNDNAYETQYF. The CDR3 nucleotides read TGTGCCAGCAGAAACGACAACGCCTACGAGACCCAGTACTTC.

V gene TRBV7-2 combines with J gene TRBJ2-3; no clear D. CDR3 length: 13 amino acids. CDR1 SGHTA and CDR2 FQGNSA come from the germline V gene. Trimming left V 1 base short and J 5 bases short, with 7 bases between. CDR3 sequence reads: CASSLGGRDTQYF. CDR3 DNA: TGTGCCAGCAGCTTAGGGGGTAGAGATACGCAGTATTTT.

The chain combines TRBV2 with TRBJ2-3; D remains unclear. Germline V gene lookup returns CDR1 SNHLY and CDR2 FYNNEI. CDR3 size: 15 residues. Trimming took 6 bases from V and 0 from J, leaving 13 bases between them. Written as DNA, the CDR3 is TGTGCCAGCAGGCAAACGGGTATTAGCACAGATACGCAGTATTTT. It yields the protein CASRQTGISTDTQYF.

This CDR3 is CASSLSATGGQETQYF. As DNA, the CDR3 is TGTGCCAGCAGCTTATCGGCGACAGGGGGCCAAGAGACCCAGTACTTC. V usage is TRBV7-2 and J usage is TRBJ2-5; TRBD1 matches at 9 bases. Trimming at V came to 2 bases and at J to 1 base, leaving 5 bases not matched to a gene. CDR1 and CDR2 (germline): SGHTA, FQGNSA. The CDR3 is 16 amino acids. Complete variable domain (other parts from reference TRBV7-2 and TRBJ2-5): GAGVSQSPSNKVTEKGKDVELRCDPISGHTALYWYRQSLGQGLEFLIYFQGNSAPDKSGLPSDRFSAERTGGSVSTLTIQRTQQEDSAVYLCASSLSATGGQETQYFGPGTRLLVL.

The chain has TRBV19 and TRBJ1-5; no clear D gene. Germline CDR1 reads LNHDA; CDR2 reads SQIVND (reference sequence). CDR3 length: 14 residues. With 7 bases removed from V and 0 bases from J, the gap between germline ends came to 10 bases. The CDR3 reads CASMPPVSNQPQHF. The CDR3 nucleotides read TGTGCCAGTATGCCCCCAGTTAGCAATCAGCCCCAGCATTTT. The whole variable domain, filled in from reference TRBV19 and TRBJ1-5, reads DGGITQSPKYLFRKEGQNVTLSCEQNLNHDAMYWYRQDPGQGLRLIYYSQIVNDFQKGDIAEGYSVSREKKESFPLTVTSAQKNPTAFYLCASMPPVSNQPQHFGDGTRLSIL.

At least ten counts were recorded for this clonotype. The gene calls are TRBV27 and TRBJ2-1; D gene ambiguous. V was clipped by 5 bases and J by 2 bases, with 7 bases between them. The CDR3 sequence is 13 residues long. CDR1 is MNHEY and CDR2 is SMNVEV in the germline V gene (reference sequence). The CDR3 sequence is CASSPRPYNEQFF. The CDR3 DNA is TGTGCCAGCAGTCCGAGGCCCTACAATGAGCAGTTCTTC.

There are a few counts of this clonotype. The chain has TRBV14 and TRBJ2-7; D unresolved. V lost 5 bases and J lost 0, with 5 bases in between. The CDR3 has 12 residues. Germline V gives CDR1 SGHDN, CDR2 FVKESK. CDR3 nucleotide sequence: TGTGCCAGCAGCAGGAGCTCCTACGAGCAGTACTTC. Translation: CASSRSSYEQYF.

The rearrangement links TRBV2 to TRBJ2-1; 10 nucleotides agree with TRBD1. The V gene end was trimmed by 8 bases and the J gene end by 9 bases; junction bases not matched to a gene: 7. This CDR3 is 13 amino acids long. Germline assignment: CDR1 SNHLY and CDR2 FYNNEI. The CDR3 region has the DNA TGTGCCAGCTTAGTGGGACAGGGGACTGAGCAGTTCTTC. Protein product: CASLVGQGTEQFF.

The V and J genes are TRBV2 and TRBJ1-1; no clear D. The length of the CDR3 is 14 residues. Germline V CDR1 and CDR2: SNHLY, FYNNEI. Trimming took off 3 bases at V and 3 bases at J, with 11 bases between the two ends. For the CDR3, the DNA is TGTGCCAGCAGTGAGTATTCAGGCCACACTGAAGCTTTCTTT. Translating it yields CASSEYSGHTEAFF. Together with reference TRBV2 and TRBJ1-1, the CDR3 gives the full variable domain: EPEVTQTPSHQVTQMGQEVILRCVPISNHLYFYWYRQILGQKVEFLVSFYNNEISEKSEIFDDQFSVERPDGSNFTLKIRSTKLEDSAMYFCASSEYSGHTEAFFGQGTRLTVV.

The chain employs TRBV7-3 and TRBJ2-1, with 8 bases fitting TRBD2. Germline assignment: CDR1 SGHTA and CDR2 FQGTGA. This CDR3 spans 14 amino acids. V shed 0 bases, J shed 10 bases, and the junction held 5 bases outside the gene matches. The CDR3 coding sequence is TGTGCCAGCAGCTTAACTGGACTAGCAGGAGAGCAGTTCTTC. It yields the protein CASSLTGLAGEQFF.